The 13 T cell receptor beta chains below were found in one sample sequenced in a study of blood T cell repertoires in COVID-19. Profiled with immunoSEQ multiplex PCR; TCRdb holds only in-frame clones, not every one. The sample has fewer than 300,000 clones; approximately 91% are singletons. The sequenced material came from peripheral blood. Receptor source: a young woman with COVID-19, enrolled during active disease.

In the case of this clone: Distinct nucleotide sequences in the sample also encode this CDR3. This sequence joins TRBV2 and TRBJ1-2; a weak D match, TRBD1 (6 bases). Germline assignment: CDR1 SNHLY and CDR2 FYNNEI. V lost 6 bases, J lost 2 bases, and 13 bases lay in between. The CDR3 totals 14 residues. CDR3 sequence (DNA): TGTGCCAGCAGCCTGCAGGGGTCCAACTATGGCTACACCTTC. Amino acid sequence: CASSLQGSNYGYTF.

About this clone: The sample holds other DNA sequences that translate to the same CDR3. The chain is built from TRBV15 and TRBJ1-5; 8 positions agree with TRBD1. This CDR3 is 14 amino acids long. Germline V lookup: CDR1 LNHNV, CDR2 YYDKDF (reference sequence). V dropped 3 bases and J dropped 2; count of bases not matched to a gene: 0. This chain's CDR3 is CATSRGQGNQPQHF. CDR3 DNA sequence: TGTGCCACCAGCAGGGGACAGGGCAATCAGCCCCAGCATTTT.

The V and J genes are TRBV4-1 and TRBJ2-7; 10 bases align to TRBD2. CDR1 and CDR2 (germline): MGHRA, YSYEKL. The trim removed 0 bases at V and 7 bases at J, leaving 9 bases unmatched. The CDR3 loop spans 16 amino acids. The CDR3 reads CASSQEPLAGVGEQYF. DNA for the CDR3: TGCGCCAGCAGCCAAGAGCCCCTAGCGGGAGTGGGGGAGCAGTACTTC.

V gene TRBV9 combines with J gene TRBJ2-3; D is uncertain. V was clipped by 3 bases and J by 6 bases, with 23 bases between them. Germline CDR1 reads SGDLS; CDR2 reads YYNGEE. This CDR3 has 17 residues. Here the CDR3 reads CASSGGTKLGVHDTQYF. As DNA, the CDR3 is TGTGCCAGCAGCGGAGGCACCAAGCTAGGAGTCCACGATACGCAGTATTTT.

The rearrangement joins TRBV7-2 to TRBJ1-2; D uncertain. The CDR3 length is 15 residues. Germline lookup yields CDR1 SGHTA and CDR2 FQGNSA. Trimming took off 5 bases at V and 0 bases at J, with 13 bases between the two ends. DNA of the CDR3: TGTGCCAGCAGCACGCCACGGGTGACTAACTATGGCTACACCTTC. Protein sequence: CASSTPRVTNYGYTF.

The V call is TRBV7-2, the J call TRBJ1-6; 8 nucleotides match TRBD1. The germline V gene has CDR1 SGHTA and CDR2 FQGNSA. V shed 3 bases, J shed 7 bases, and the junction held 2 bases outside the gene matches. This CDR3 region has 14 residues. The CDR3 region is CASSLTGVNSPLHF. The CDR3 DNA follows: TGTGCCAGCAGCTTGACAGGGGTCAATTCACCCCTCCACTTT.

This clone appeared a single time. The V call is TRBV6-5, the J call TRBJ1-5; no reliable D call. V was pared by 2 bases and J by 2 bases, with 7 bases between. The CDR3 runs 14 residues. The germline CDR1 and CDR2 sequences are MNHEY and SVGAGI. Written as DNA, the CDR3 is TGTGCCAGCAGTTACCGGGGAGGCAATCAGCCCCAGCATTTT. Encoded protein: CASSYRGGNQPQHF.

The chain employs TRBV28 and TRBJ2-7; the D gene is possibly TRBD2 (5 bases). The CDR3 is 13 amino acids. Trimming pared 8 bases from V and 0 bases from J, leaving 11 bases between. Germline V gene lookup returns CDR1 MDHEN and CDR2 SYDVKM. CDR3 sequence: CASREEYSYEQYF. The CDR3 coding sequence is TGTGCCAGCCGGGAAGAGTACTCCTACGAGCAGTACTTC.

This clone was seen once. V gene TRBV28 combines with J gene TRBJ1-1, with D perhaps TRBD1 (6 bases). V was clipped by 7 bases and J by 0 bases, with 27 bases between them. The germline gives CDR1 MDHEN, CDR2 SYDVKM. This CDR3 region has 19 residues. The CDR3, as DNA: TGTGCCAGCACTAACCCAAAACTTGGGCAGGGGCTGATGAACACTGAAGCTTTCTTT. Translation: CASTNPKLGQGLMNTEAFF.

Note on this clone: Without the conserved terminal phenylalanine or tryptophan, this CDR3 likely stems from a read error. The V call is TRBV3-1 (or the pseudogene TRBV3-2), the J call TRBJ1-2; TRBD1 matches at 9 bases. Germline values: CDR1 LGHDT, CDR2 YNNKEL (reference sequence). The CDR3 is 15 amino acids. The trim removed 3 bases at V and 0 bases at J, leaving 2 bases unmatched. The CDR3 spells CASSQTGGANYGYTL. The DNA of the CDR3 is TGTGCCAGCAGCCAGACAGGGGGAGCTAACTATGGCTACACCCTC.

The DNA for the CDR3 is TGTGCCACCTCAAGCCGGACAGGGGAGTTGAATTCACCCCTCCACTTT. Residues: CATSSRTGELNSPLHF. The gene calls are TRBV10-3 and TRBJ1-6, with 9 bases identical to TRBD1. The CDR3 consists of 16 residues. Germline V CDR1 and CDR2: ENHRY, SYGVKD. Unmatched junction bases numbered 14, after V lost 10 bases and J lost 7 bases.

The table lists this clone with a count of one. The genes are TRBV12-5 and TRBJ2-7, with D perhaps matching TRBD2 (6 bases). The CDR3 has 16 amino acids. The V gene's germline CDR1 is LGHNT and CDR2 FRNRAP. Trimming cost V 4 bases and J 2 bases, with 18 bases left between them. The CDR3 DNA is TGTGCTAGTGGTTACGACCCGGGGGTTGAGACCTACGAGCAGTACTTC. Its protein product is CASGYDPGVETYEQYF.

The genes are TRBV18 and TRBJ2-2; tentatively, D is TRBD2 (5 bases). Germline values: CDR1 KGHSH, CDR2 LQKENI. This CDR3 has 16 amino acids. Trimming left V 5 bases short and J 4 bases short, with 17 bases between. The DNA for the CDR3 is TGTGCCAGCTCATCCGAAAGGACTTCCCCCACCGGGGAGCTGTTTTTT. Translating it yields CASSSERTSPTGELFF.